The 20 T cell receptor beta chains given below trace back to one sample, sequenced in a study of brain T cells in children with intractable seizures. Generated by immunoSEQ multiplex PCR, the TCRdb table keeps only in-frame clones and is missing some. Here the sample spans about 80,000 clones, approximately 90% being singletons. Material: peripheral blood, obtained at surgery. All receptors come from a girl aged 2 to 10 with Rasmussen encephalitis and intractable seizures.

The rearrangement uses TRBV5-1 and TRBJ1-3; 7 nucleotides align to TRBD1. The CDR3 covers 15 residues. The ends lost 4 bases at V and 9 bases at J; junction bases unmatched: 13. Looked up from germline, CDR1 is SGHRS and CDR2 is YFSETQ. For the CDR3, the DNA is TGCGCCAGCAGCCCGGGGACAGCACCGAGGGGCACCATATATTTT. Its protein product is CASSPGTAPRGTIYF.

The chain recombines TRBV4-1 with TRBJ1-2; D is undetermined. V gave up 1 base and J gave up 7 bases, with 10 bases separating them. The CDR3 extends over 13 amino acids. In germline, CDR1 is MGHRA, CDR2 YSYEKL. DNA for the CDR3: TGCGCCAGCAGCCAAGTGGGAGGCCCTGGCTACACCTTC. Translating gives CASSQVGGPGYTF.

The V gene is TRBV19, the J gene TRBJ2-7; D remains unclear. The CDR3 is 14 amino acids. In germline, CDR1 is LNHDA, CDR2 SQIVND (reference sequence). The germline V and J ends were trimmed by 3 bases and 6 bases, with 15 bases remaining between them. The CDR3, as DNA: TGTGCCAGTAGTATTTCAGCCGGAAGGAGCGAGCAGTACTTC. Translation: CASSISAGRSEQYF.

V is TRBV3-1 (or the pseudogene TRBV3-2) and J is TRBJ2-1; 7 positions agree with TRBD1. The germline V gene encodes CDR1 LGHDT and CDR2 YNNKEL (reference sequence). The CDR3 is 16 residues long. V lost 1 base and J lost 4; bases outside the gene matches: 7. The CDR3: CASSQGHRGTYNEQFF. CDR3 sequence (DNA): TGTGCCAGCAGCCAAGGGCACAGGGGAACATACAATGAGCAGTTCTTC.

The chain joins TRBV5-4 to TRBJ1-1; D is ambiguous. The CDR3 is made up of 13 amino acids. Germline V gives CDR1 SGHNT, CDR2 YYREEE (reference sequence). V gave up 4 bases and J gave up 0 bases, with 7 bases separating them. CDR3 sequence (DNA): TGTGCCAGCAGCGATTATATGAACACTGAAGCTTTCTTT. Its translation is CASSDYMNTEAFF.

In its sample, this clone was seen a few times. The chain uses TRBV6-1 and TRBJ1-6; no clear D gene. Per germline, CDR1 MNHNS and CDR2 SASEGT. This CDR3 spans 13 amino acids. Trimming shortened V by 1 base and J by 14 bases, and 12 bases separated the two germline ends. CDR3 nucleotides: TGTGCCAGCAGTGAAGTGGCACCACCGGCCCTCCACTTT. It encodes CASSEVAPPALHF.

J is TRBJ2-7 and V is TRBV3-1 (or the pseudogene TRBV3-2); 10 bases line up with TRBD2. Germline V gene sequence: CDR1 LGHDT, CDR2 YNNKEL (reference sequence). The CDR3 has 17 residues. The junction had 9 bases not matched to a gene; V was cut back by 1 base and J by 3 bases. The CDR3 here is CASSQGGPSGSHYEQYF. In nucleotides, the CDR3 is TGTGCCAGCAGCCAAGGGGGGCCTAGCGGGAGTCACTACGAGCAGTACTTC.

This chain links TRBV6-5 with TRBJ2-7; D is possibly TRBD1 or TRBD2 (5 bases each). V gave up 9 bases and J gave up 4 bases, with 16 bases separating them. CDR1 is MNHEY, CDR2 SVGAGI, per germline. The CDR3 extends over 13 amino acids. CDR3 sequence: CASGDGPAYEQYF. CDR3 DNA: TGTGCCAGTGGGGACGGACCTGCGTACGAGCAGTACTTC.

This chain uses TRBV9 with TRBJ2-1; 11 positions agree with TRBD2. The CDR3 has 15 residues. CDR1 is SGDLS, CDR2 YYNGEE, per germline. V lost 4 bases to trimming and J lost 4 bases; unmatched junction nucleotides: 4. The CDR3 reads CASSPGLADYNEQFF. The CDR3 DNA sequence: TGTGCCAGCAGCCCGGGACTAGCGGATTACAATGAGCAGTTCTTC.

For the CDR3, the DNA is TGTGCCAGCAGTCGACTCCTTGGTCAGCCCCAGCATTTT. It yields the protein CASSRLLGQPQHF. The chain is built from TRBV28 and TRBJ1-5; D is unclear. The germline V gene encodes CDR1 MDHEN and CDR2 SYDVKM. The CDR3 covers 13 residues. V shed 5 bases and J shed 6 bases, with 11 bases lying between them.

V is TRBV11-2 and J is TRBJ1-1; D possibly corresponds to TRBD1 (5 bases). The CDR3 loop spans 13 amino acids. Trimming removed 0 bases from V and 9 bases from J, with 11 bases in between. The germline CDR1 and CDR2 sequences are SGHAT and FQNNGV. The CDR3 coding sequence is TGTGCCAGCAGCTTAGATCGGGGGAGGCAAGCTTTCTTT. Residues: CASSLDRGRQAFF.

This clone was observed once. The chain couples TRBV6-5 to TRBJ1-5; TRBD1 agrees at 8 bases. V gave up 8 bases and J gave up 3 bases; unmatched junction bases: 3. This CDR3 contains 13 residues. CDR1 is MNHEY and CDR2 is SVGAGI in the germline V gene. CDR3 protein: CASWTGHNQPQHF. CDR3 DNA sequence: TGTGCCAGCTGGACAGGGCACAATCAGCCCCAGCATTTT.

The chain combines TRBV6-6 with TRBJ2-1; D unresolved. V lost 4 bases to trimming and J lost 7 bases, with 8 bases between them. The CDR3 covers 12 residues. Germline V lookup: CDR1 MNHNY, CDR2 SVGAGI (reference sequence). The CDR3 nucleotides are TGTGCCAGCAGTTCAACGGTTAATGAGCAGTTCTTC. Translating gives CASSSTVNEQFF.

In its sample, this clone was seen a few times. V usage is TRBV5-5 and J usage is TRBJ1-2; maybe TRBD1 (5 bases). The length of the CDR3 is 16 residues. The V and J ends lost 0 bases and 2 bases respectively, with 14 bases between them. CDR1 is SGHKS and CDR2 is YYEKEE in the germline V gene (reference sequence). Here the CDR3 DNA reads TGTGCCAGCAGCTTGGCAAGGACACTGAGGAACTATGGCTACACCTTC. As protein: CASSLARTLRNYGYTF.

V usage is TRBV5-1 and J usage is TRBJ2-7; 8 bases match TRBD2. The CDR3 is made up of 15 amino acids. Germline loops: CDR1 SGHRS, CDR2 YFSETQ. Losses at the gene ends were 4 bases for V and 2 bases for J; bases not matched to a gene: 8. CDR3 bases: TGCGCCAGCAGCCTGGGCGGGGGGCGAACCTACGAGCAGTACTTC. Its protein product is CASSLGGGRTYEQYF.

V usage is TRBV7-3 and J usage is TRBJ1-1; D gene ambiguous. V gave up 0 bases and J gave up 11 bases, with 13 bases separating them. Germline CDR1 reads SGHTA; CDR2 reads FQGTGA. The CDR3 consists of 13 residues. The CDR3 loop reads CASSLTPLREAFF. The CDR3, as DNA: TGTGCCAGCAGCTTAACACCCCTACGGGAGGCTTTCTTT. Looking up the rest from reference TRBV7-3 and TRBJ1-1 gives the full variable domain: GAGVSQTPSNKVTEKGKYVELRCDPISGHTALYWYRQSLGQGPEFLIYFQGTGAADDSGLPNDRFFAVRPEGSVSTLKIQRTERGDSAVYLCASSLTPLREAFFGQGTRLTVV.

This chain connects TRBV12-3 or TRBV12-4 to TRBJ2-3; D gene uncertain. The V and J ends lost 6 bases and 2 bases respectively, with 3 bases between them. The CDR3 loop spans 11 amino acids. The CDR3 DNA reads TGTGCCAGCAGCTTCACAGATACGCAGTATTTT. Its translation is CASSFTDTQYF.

The chain couples TRBV28 to TRBJ1-4, with D hard to call. CDR1 and CDR2 from the germline V gene are MDHEN and SYDVKM. CDR3 length: 15 amino acids. V shed 8 bases and J shed 3 bases, with 16 bases lying between them. The CDR3 loop reads CASLAARRPNEKLFF. In DNA form, the CDR3 reads TGTGCCAGCTTAGCCGCGCGCAGGCCTAATGAAAAACTGTTTTTT.

This chain connects TRBV7-6 to TRBJ2-3; 9 nucleotides match TRBD2. The CDR3 contains 15 residues. The V and J ends lost 5 bases and 3 bases, in that order; junction bases with no gene match: 6. Germline CDR1 is SGHVS and CDR2 is FNYEAQ. The CDR3: CASSQLAGFTDTQYF. The DNA of the CDR3 is TGTGCCAGCAGCCAACTAGCGGGTTTTACAGATACGCAGTATTTT.

The chain joins TRBV28 to TRBJ1-5; D ambiguous. This CDR3 has 15 amino acids. CDR1 MDHEN and CDR2 SYDVKM come from the germline V gene. V lost 2 bases and J lost 2, with 10 bases in between. The DNA for the CDR3 is TGTGCCAGCAGTTTAATAGGACTTGGCAATCAGCCCCAGCATTTT. This codes for CASSLIGLGNQPQHF.